Listed below are T cell receptor beta chains from one sample, sequenced in a study of beta chain features in type 1 diabetes. TCRdb's table, derived via immunoSEQ multiplex PCR, lists solely in-frame clones and lacks some. The sample yields some 150,000 clones, around an eighth seen once. The specimen was central memory CD4+ T cells from blood. These receptors were taken from a man between 18 and 29 years old with type 1 diabetes. CDR3s include the opening cysteine and the closing phenylalanine or tryptophan. A D gene is named only where the DNA matches it firmly. Not all rows give a size; the values are once, few, many and, for expanded clones, a class.

V gene: TRBV14
D gene: -
J gene: TRBJ2-7
clone size: few
CDR3 protein: CASSQVMGGWYEQYF
CDR3 DNA: TGTGCCAGCAGCCAAGTGATGGGGGGCTGGTACGAGCAGTACTTC

V gene: TRBV7-9
D gene: -
J gene: TRBJ2-7
clone size: many
CDR3 protein: CASSSSVQEQYF
CDR3 DNA: TGTGCCAGCAGCTCCTCCGTCCAGGAGCAGTACTTC

V gene: TRBV27
D gene: -
J gene: TRBJ1-6
clone size: -
CDR3 protein: CASSLSSGHLYF
CDR3 DNA: TGTGCCAGCAGTTTATCATCCGGACACCTCTACTTT

V gene: TRBV11-2
D gene: -
J gene: TRBJ2-5
clone size: -
CDR3 protein: CASSRGSQETQYF
CDR3 DNA: TGTGCCAGCAGCCGGGGATCCCAAGAGACCCAGTACTTC

V gene: TRBV28
D gene: -
J gene: TRBJ2-5
clone size: -
CDR3 protein: CASARGPAQETQYF
CDR3 DNA: TGTGCCAGCGCCAGGGGACCCGCCCAAGAGACCCAGTACTTC

V gene: TRBV30
D gene: -
J gene: TRBJ1-2
clone size: -
CDR3 protein: CAWSRGNYGYTF
CDR3 DNA: TGTGCCTGGAGCAGGGGAAACTATGGCTACACCTTC

V gene: TRBV13
D gene: -
J gene: TRBJ1-2
clone size: -
CDR3 protein: CASSFESGYTF
CDR3 DNA: TGTGCCAGCAGCTTTGAGTCGGGCTACACCTTC

V gene: TRBV9
D gene: -
J gene: TRBJ2-1
clone size: many
CDR3 protein: CASSVAAGGYNEQFF
CDR3 DNA: TGTGCCAGCAGCGTAGCAGCCGGGGGCTACAATGAGCAGTTCTTC

V gene: TRBV11-2
D gene: TRBD1
J gene: TRBJ2-5
clone size: -
CDR3 protein: CASSLTPDRAETQYF
CDR3 DNA: TGTGCCAGCAGCTTAACTCCAGACAGGGCGGAGACCCAGTACTTC

V gene: TRBV10-3
D gene: -
J gene: TRBJ1-1
clone size: few
CDR3 protein: CAISVGTSNTEAFF
CDR3 DNA: TGTGCCATCAGTGTGGGGACTTCGAACACTGAAGCTTTCTTT

V gene: TRBV6-1
D gene: TRBD1
J gene: TRBJ1-6
clone size: -
CDR3 protein: CASSDRAGGWNSPLHF
CDR3 DNA: TGTGCCAGCAGTGATAGGGCAGGGGGATGGAATTCACCCCTCCACTTT

V gene: TRBV7-2
D gene: -
J gene: TRBJ2-7
clone size: -
CDR3 protein: CASSLVKVYEQYF
CDR3 DNA: TGTGCCAGCAGCTTAGTAAAGGTCTACGAGCAGTACTTC

V gene: TRBV7-2
D gene: -
J gene: TRBJ1-2
clone size: -
CDR3 protein: CASSLAGYDGYTF
CDR3 DNA: TGTGCCAGCAGCTTAGCAGGGTATGATGGCTACACCTTC

V gene: TRBV30
D gene: -
J gene: TRBJ1-3
clone size: -
CDR3 protein: CAWNQGSGNTIYF
CDR3 DNA: TGTGCCTGGAATCAAGGGTCTGGAAACACCATATATTTT

V gene: TRBV5-1
D gene: -
J gene: TRBJ2-3
clone size: few
CDR3 protein: CASNYRASTDTQYF
CDR3 DNA: TGCGCCAGCAACTACAGGGCGAGCACAGATACGCAGTATTTT

V gene: TRBV6-1
D gene: -
J gene: TRBJ2-7
clone size: few
CDR3 protein: CASSEVLSYEQYF
CDR3 DNA: TGTGCCAGCAGTGAAGTTCTCTCCTACGAGCAGTACTTC

V gene: TRBV9
D gene: -
J gene: TRBJ1-2
clone size: -
CDR3 protein: CASSVNLEGYGYTF
CDR3 DNA: TGTGCCAGCAGCGTAAATCTAGAGGGGTATGGCTACACCTTC

V gene: TRBV27
D gene: -
J gene: TRBJ1-4
clone size: few
CDR3 protein: CASSFSWSEKLFF
CDR3 DNA: TGTGCCAGCAGTTTTTCCTGGTCTGAAAAACTGTTTTTT

V gene: TRBV7-2
D gene: -
J gene: TRBJ1-1
clone size: many
CDR3 protein: CASSPFTGSQTEAFF
CDR3 DNA: TGTGCCAGCAGCCCGTTCACAGGGAGTCAGACTGAAGCTTTCTTT

V gene: TRBV5-6
D gene: -
J gene: TRBJ2-1
clone size: -
CDR3 protein: CASSWGLAVNNEQFF
CDR3 DNA: TGTGCCAGCTCCTGGGGGCTAGCGGTAAACAATGAGCAGTTCTTC

V gene: TRBV11-2
D gene: -
J gene: TRBJ1-1
clone size: -
CDR3 protein: CASSPPGNTEAFF
CDR3 DNA: TGTGCCAGCAGCCCCCCGGGGAACACTGAAGCTTTCTTT

V gene: TRBV9
D gene: -
J gene: TRBJ1-6
clone size: few
CDR3 protein: CASSVGRSPLHF
CDR3 DNA: TGTGCCAGCAGCGTGGGGCGATCACCCCTCCACTTT

V gene: TRBV7-2
D gene: TRBD2
J gene: TRBJ2-5
clone size: few
CDR3 protein: CASSPGLAGDLETQYF
CDR3 DNA: TGTGCCAGCAGCCCCGGACTAGCGGGGGATTTAGAGACCCAGTACTTC

V gene: TRBV7-8
D gene: -
J gene: TRBJ1-2
clone size: -
CDR3 protein: CASSTRVSYGYTF
CDR3 DNA: TGTGCCAGCAGCACGAGGGTATCCTATGGCTACACCTTC

V gene: TRBV4-2
D gene: TRBD1
J gene: TRBJ1-2
clone size: few
CDR3 protein: CASSQGGQGNNYGYTF
CDR3 DNA: TGTGCCAGCAGCCAAGGAGGACAGGGAAACAACTATGGCTACACCTTC

V gene: TRBV13
D gene: -
J gene: TRBJ1-2
clone size: -
CDR3 protein: CASTRGTYPTDGYTF
CDR3 DNA: TGTGCCAGCACTCGCGGGACATACCCCACGGATGGCTACACCTTC

V gene: TRBV11-3
D gene: -
J gene: TRBJ2-7
clone size: -
CDR3 protein: CASSPDGHEQYF
CDR3 DNA: TGTGCCAGCAGCCCGGACGGTCACGAGCAGTACTTC

V gene: TRBV30
D gene: -
J gene: TRBJ1-1
clone size: -
CDR3 protein: CAWSRVAAVESTEAFF
CDR3 DNA: TGTGCCTGGAGTAGAGTAGCGGCAGTTGAATCCACTGAAGCTTTCTTT

V gene: TRBV6-5
D gene: -
J gene: TRBJ1-1
clone size: -
CDR3 protein: CASSYEWGNTEAFF
CDR3 DNA: TGTGCCAGCAGTTATGAGTGGGGGAACACTGAAGCTTTCTTT

V gene: TRBV2
D gene: -
J gene: TRBJ1-6
clone size: -
CDR3 protein: CASSDSGQGNSPLHF
CDR3 DNA: TGTGCCAGCAGTGACTCCGGGCAGGGGAATTCACCCCTCCACTTT

V gene: TRBV25-1
D gene: -
J gene: TRBJ1-2
clone size: many
CDR3 protein: CASSTGFGGYTF
CDR3 DNA: TGTGCCAGCAGTACAGGGTTCGGTGGCTACACCTTC

V gene: TRBV7-9
D gene: -
J gene: TRBJ2-2
clone size: few
CDR3 protein: CASSFDRNTGERFF
CDR3 DNA: TGTGCCAGCAGCTTCGACAGGAACACCGGGGAGCGGTTTTTT

V gene: TRBV29-1
D gene: -
J gene: TRBJ1-2
clone size: -
CDR3 protein: CSASGDRYGYTF
CDR3 DNA: TGCAGCGCGAGCGGGGACCGCTATGGCTACACCTTC

V gene: TRBV5-1
D gene: -
J gene: TRBJ2-1
clone size: -
CDR3 protein: CASSPHFNEQFF
CDR3 DNA: TGCGCCAGCAGCCCCCACTTTAATGAGCAGTTCTTC

V gene: TRBV30
D gene: -
J gene: TRBJ2-2
clone size: -
CDR3 protein: CAWSRANGDTGELFF
CDR3 DNA: TGTGCCTGGAGTAGGGCCAATGGGGACACCGGGGAGCTGTTTTTT

V gene: TRBV7-9
D gene: -
J gene: TRBJ2-7
clone size: many
CDR3 protein: CASSSDGGYEQYF
CDR3 DNA: TGTGCCAGCAGTTCCGATGGGGGCTACGAGCAGTACTTC

V gene: TRBV29-1
D gene: -
J gene: TRBJ1-1
clone size: -
CDR3 protein: CSVVGDTEAFF
CDR3 DNA: TGCAGCGTTGTGGGGGACACTGAAGCTTTCTTT

V gene: TRBV6-5
D gene: -
J gene: TRBJ2-5
clone size: -
CDR3 protein: CASRHTRAETQYF
CDR3 DNA: TGTGCCAGCAGGCACACTAGAGCGGAGACCCAGTACTTC

V gene: TRBV28
D gene: -
J gene: TRBJ1-5
clone size: -
CDR3 protein: CASSYPASQPQHF
CDR3 DNA: TGTGCCAGCTCCTACCCCGCTAGTCAGCCCCAGCATTTT

V gene: TRBV10-3
D gene: TRBD1
J gene: TRBJ2-7
clone size: -
CDR3 protein: CAISDRVRFDEQYF
CDR3 DNA: TGTGCCATCAGCGACAGGGTAAGATTCGACGAGCAGTACTTC

V gene: TRBV29-1
D gene: -
J gene: TRBJ2-7
clone size: -
CDR3 protein: CSVEGGPRESEQYF
CDR3 DNA: TGCAGCGTTGAAGGGGGACCCCGAGAGTCCGAGCAGTACTTC

V gene: TRBV18
D gene: -
J gene: TRBJ2-7
clone size: few
CDR3 protein: CASSQGSRDEQYF
CDR3 DNA: TGTGCCAGCTCACAGGGGAGTAGGGACGAGCAGTACTTC

V gene: TRBV11-2
D gene: -
J gene: TRBJ2-3
clone size: many
CDR3 protein: CASSLVAARTDTQYF
CDR3 DNA: TGTGCCAGCAGCTTAGTAGCGGCGCGCACAGATACGCAGTATTTT

V gene: TRBV10-2
D gene: -
J gene: TRBJ2-7
clone size: -
CDR3 protein: CASSVASSYEQYF
CDR3 DNA: TGCGCCAGCAGTGTGGCAAGCTCCTACGAGCAGTACTTC

V gene: TRBV19
D gene: TRBD1
J gene: TRBJ1-5
clone size: few
CDR3 protein: CASSTSGQGTSNQPQHF
CDR3 DNA: TGTGCCAGTAGTACCTCAGGACAGGGCACTTCGAATCAGCCCCAGCATTTT

V gene: TRBV28
D gene: -
J gene: TRBJ1-5
clone size: few
CDR3 protein: CASSLFNQPQHF
CDR3 DNA: TGTGCCAGCAGTTTATTCAATCAGCCCCAGCATTTT

V gene: TRBV27
D gene: -
J gene: TRBJ2-1
clone size: few
CDR3 protein: CASSNRGDEQFF
CDR3 DNA: TGTGCCAGCAGTAACCGTGGGGATGAGCAGTTCTTC

V gene: TRBV4-2
D gene: TRBD2
J gene: TRBJ2-2
clone size: few
CDR3 protein: CASSLKRGDFTGELFF
CDR3 DNA: TGTGCCAGCAGCCTTAAGCGGGGGGATTTCACCGGGGAGCTGTTTTTT

V gene: TRBV28
D gene: TRBD2
J gene: TRBJ2-5
clone size: few
CDR3 protein: CASSPTVLAAQYF
CDR3 DNA: TGTGCCAGCAGTCCCACCGTGCTAGCGGCCCAGTACTTC

V gene: TRBV6-6
D gene: -
J gene: TRBJ2-1
clone size: -
CDR3 protein: CASSFSGQGHNEQFF
CDR3 DNA: TGTGCCAGCAGTTTCTCAGGGCAGGGACACAATGAGCAGTTCTTC

V gene: TRBV2
D gene: TRBD1
J gene: TRBJ2-7
clone size: few
CDR3 protein: CASRQGSEEQYF
CDR3 DNA: TGTGCCAGCCGACAGGGCTCAGAAGAGCAGTACTTC

V gene: TRBV7-9
D gene: -
J gene: TRBJ1-1
clone size: -
CDR3 protein: CASLRGGWGTEAFF
CDR3 DNA: TGTGCCAGCCTGCGTGGGGGATGGGGCACTGAAGCTTTCTTT